This record concerns one T cell receptor beta chain sequence. This entry comes from a study of blood T cell repertoires in COVID-19. On the study more broadly: Acute-phase and convalescent COVID-19 samples originated in the United States, Italy and Spain. In each case, the material was cDNA or gDNA derived from T cells, B-cell-depleted T cells, or PBMCs.

Germline V CDR1 and CDR2: MNHEY, SVGAGI. This CDR3 spans 15 amino acids. The V and J ends lost 0 bases and 2 bases, in that order; junction bases with no gene match: 2. Profiling relied on immunoSEQ multiplex PCR, and the TCRdb table lists in-frame clones only, not all of them. Among a few hundred thousand clones listed, around 89% were seen once. The sequencing input was PBMCs or T cells enriched from blood (not recorded which). This TCR came from a woman under 30 with acute COVID-19. The rearrangement joins TRBV6-5 to TRBJ2-3; 7 nucleotides line up with TRBD2. CDR3 amino acids: CASSYSGGNTDTQYF. The CDR3 DNA reads as TGTGCCAGCAGTTACTCGGGAGGGAACACAGATACGCAGTATTTT.